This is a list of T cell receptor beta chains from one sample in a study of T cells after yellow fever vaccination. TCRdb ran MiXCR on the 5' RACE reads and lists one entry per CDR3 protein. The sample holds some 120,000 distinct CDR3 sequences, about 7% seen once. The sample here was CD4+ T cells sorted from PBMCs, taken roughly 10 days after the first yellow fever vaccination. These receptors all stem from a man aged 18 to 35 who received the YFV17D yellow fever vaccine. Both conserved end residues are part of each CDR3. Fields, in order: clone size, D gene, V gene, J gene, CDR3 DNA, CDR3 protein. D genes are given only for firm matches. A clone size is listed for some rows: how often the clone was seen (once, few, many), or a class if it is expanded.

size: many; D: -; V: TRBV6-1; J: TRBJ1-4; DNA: TGTGCCAGCAAGGACCAGTATAATGAAAAACTGTTTTTT; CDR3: CASKDQYNEKLFF
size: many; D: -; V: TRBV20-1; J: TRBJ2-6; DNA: TGCAGTGCTAGGGACGTAGCTAACTCTGGGGCCAACGTCCTGACTTTC; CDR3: CSARDVANSGANVLTF
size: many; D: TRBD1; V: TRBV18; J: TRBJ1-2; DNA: TGTGCCAGCTCGCCCGACAGGGACGCCGGTGGCTACACCTTC; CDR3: CASSPDRDAGGYTF
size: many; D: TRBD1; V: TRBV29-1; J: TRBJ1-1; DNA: TGCAGCGTTGCCTTTCAGGACAGGGCCGAAGCTTTCTTT; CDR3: CSVAFQDRAEAFF
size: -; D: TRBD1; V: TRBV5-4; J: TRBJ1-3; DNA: TGTGCCAGCAGCTTGCTGGGTCCGGGACAGGGGATCCTGCCCCGCTCTGGAAACACCATATATTTT; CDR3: CASSLLGPGQGILPRSGNTIYF
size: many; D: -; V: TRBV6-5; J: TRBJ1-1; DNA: TGTGCCAGCCGTACGCGACGGGAAACTGAAGCTTTCTTT; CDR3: CASRTRRETEAFF
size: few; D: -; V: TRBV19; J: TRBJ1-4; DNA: TGTGCCAGTAGTATAGGGGTATCTCCCGAAAAACTGTTTTTT; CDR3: CASSIGVSPEKLFF
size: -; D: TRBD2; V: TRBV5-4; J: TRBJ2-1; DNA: TGTGCCAGCAGCCGGGCTAGCGGGGGGCTCTCCTACAATGAGCAGTTCTTC; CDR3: CASSRASGGLSYNEQFF
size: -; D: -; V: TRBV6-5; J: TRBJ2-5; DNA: TGTGCCAGCACTTGGGCCTCTCAGCAAGAGACCCAGTACTTC; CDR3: CASTWASQQETQYF
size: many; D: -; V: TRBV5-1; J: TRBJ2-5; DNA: TGCGCCAGCAGCTTGGGGGGCACCCAAGAGACCCAGTACTTC; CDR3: CASSLGGTQETQYF
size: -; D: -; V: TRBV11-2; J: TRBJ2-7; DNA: TGTGCCAGCAGCTTAGAGGGCTTCTCCTACGAGCAGTACTTC; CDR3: CASSLEGFSYEQYF
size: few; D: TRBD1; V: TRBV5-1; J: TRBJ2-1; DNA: TGCGCCAGCAGCTTGGAGGGACAGGGGTACGGTGAGCAGTTCTTC; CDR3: CASSLEGQGYGEQFF
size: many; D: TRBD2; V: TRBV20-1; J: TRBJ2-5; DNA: TGCAGTGCTAGGCGCGGGGGGGCCCCAGAGACCCAGTACTTC; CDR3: CSARRGGAPETQYF
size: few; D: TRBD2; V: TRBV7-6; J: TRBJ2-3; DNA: TGTGCCAGCAGCCGAGATGCTAGCGGGCGTACAGATACGCAGTATTTT; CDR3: CASSRDASGRTDTQYF